The clone carrying this TCR beta chain was picked up many times. Its specificity is not known. TCRdb itself ran the 5' RACE reads through MiXCR, one entry per CDR3 protein. This table holds some 600,000 distinct CDR3 sequences, roughly an eighth found once. The sample is drawn from a study of T cells after yellow fever vaccination. Overall study findings and caveats: Clones from primary vaccination mostly reappeared after the booster (roughly 95% CD4, about 85% CD8).

Germline V gene data show CDR1 as MNHEY and CDR2 as SMNVEV (reference sequence). The CDR3 runs 15 residues. V lost 2 bases to trimming and J lost 0 bases; unmatched junction nucleotides: 3. The material was PBMCs, obtained on the day of the yellow fever booster vaccination. This chain connects TRBV27 to TRBJ2-7; 8 nucleotides line up with TRBD2. The receptor was isolated from a man aged 25-45 years who received the YFV17D yellow fever vaccine. CDR3 bases: TGTGCCAGCAGTTTAACGGGAGGGTCCTCCTACGAGCAGTACTTC. It translates to CASSLTGGSSYEQYF.